The 4 T cell receptor beta chains given below trace back to one sample, sequenced in a study of technical replicates of blood from several donors (dated by TCRdb to the late 2010s). The library came from the immunoSEQ multiplex PCR assay. TCRdb limited this immuneACCESS table to in-frame rearrangements with V and J called. A share of clones is missing; checked studies link under half to unresolved V genes, and the rest is unexplained. Within this sample are more than 11,000 clones, with around four fifths of them counted one time only. The top ten constitute roughly 10% of the sample. The material sequenced was PBMCs. These receptors were obtained from a human donor in good health.

The sample holds a few counts of this clone. This sequence joins TRBV10-3 and TRBJ1-1; 7 bases map to TRBD1. Germline lookup yields CDR1 ENHRY and CDR2 SYGVKD. The junction had 3 bases not matched to a gene; V was cut back by 8 bases and J by 0 bases. This CDR3 is 13 amino acids long. CDR3 sequence: CAISGGMNTEAFF. The DNA for the CDR3 is TGTGCCATCTCAGGGGGGATGAACACTGAAGCTTTCTTT.

V is TRBV15 and J is TRBJ1-2; D ambiguous. This CDR3 is built from 15 residues. The ends were cut back, 0 bases at V and 2 bases at J, with 10 bases in the middle. Germline loops: CDR1 LNHNV, CDR2 YYDKDF (reference sequence). CDR3 in DNA: TGTGCCACCAGCAGAGATCGTGGCGGCAACTATGGCTACACCTTC. Protein product: CATSRDRGGNYGYTF.

V gene TRBV5-1 combines with J gene TRBJ1-2, with D possibly TRBD1 on 5 matching bases. CDR1 is SGHRS, CDR2 YFSETQ, per germline. V shed 7 bases and J shed 8 bases, with 24 bases lying between them. The CDR3 totals 15 residues. The CDR3, as DNA: TGCGCCAGCCTAATCACCCCGGGACTCGGAGGCGGCTACACCTTC. It specifies CASLITPGLGGGYTF.

The chain carries TRBV9 and TRBJ2-2; D not resolved. The germline gives CDR1 SGDLS, CDR2 YYNGEE. This CDR3 contains 13 residues. Deletions cut 4 bases from V and 1 base from J, with 5 bases between. DNA for the CDR3: TGTGCCAGCAGCCCGGTGAACACCGGGGAGCTGTTTTTT. Translation gives CASSPVNTGELFF.